These 17 T cell receptor beta chains originate from one sample sequenced in a study of shared clonotypes between healthy human individuals. Here immunoSEQ multiplex PCR was the method, and the copy in TCRdb shows in-frame clones only, minus some. This sample carries around 2.5 million clones, under 95% of them seen once, and the ten largest clones take approximately 0.36%. The sample taken for sequencing was naive CD4+ T cells from PBMCs. The subset here: CD45RA+ positively selected. These receptors were taken from a man between 18 and 29 years old in good health. Some clones in this sample may be carry-over from other donors' samples.

The V gene is TRBV7-4, the J gene TRBJ2-5; tentative D call: TRBD1 (6 bases). Germline CDR1 SGHVT, CDR2 SQSDAQ. Trimming shortened V by 5 bases and J by 12 bases, and 25 bases separated the two germline ends. CDR3 length: 15 amino acids. This CDR3 reads CASSPRQAVPLLEYF. CDR3 in DNA: TGTGCCAGCAGCCCCCGACAGGCCGTCCCCCTGCTAGAGTACTTC.

The genes are TRBV4-1 and TRBJ1-1; D is perhaps TRBD1 (6 bases). V dropped 2 bases and J dropped 0 bases, with 10 bases sitting between them. Germline loops: CDR1 MGHRA, CDR2 YSYEKL. The CDR3 is 15 residues long. DNA of the CDR3: TGCGCCAGCAGCCAAATCGACAGGATGAACACTGAAGCTTTCTTT. It encodes CASSQIDRMNTEAFF.

Comments on this clone: Sequence at one end of the junction differs from germline and may be a read error. This sequence joins TRBV6-5 and TRBJ2-7; weak D call: TRBD1 (8 bases). The CDR3 runs to 11 residues. Germline V lookup: CDR1 MNHEY, CDR2 SVGAGI. The CDR3: CASRGGDRTHF. The CDR3 DNA follows: TGTGCCAGCCGAGGGGGGGACAGGACTCACTTC.

A single count supports this clone. The gene calls are TRBV28 and TRBJ2-7; 7 positions match TRBD2. V dropped 3 bases and J dropped 1; count of bases not matched to a gene: 9. The CDR3 covers 16 residues. Germline-derived CDR1 and CDR2 are MDHEN and SYDVKM. CDR3 loop: CASSFLSGGRSYEQYF. The CDR3 DNA is TGTGCCAGCAGTTTTTTATCAGGCGGGAGATCCTACGAGCAGTACTTC.

The J gene is TRBJ2-2, the V gene TRBV7-2; D is possibly TRBD1 or TRBD2 (6 bases each). Deletions cut 2 bases from V and 4 bases from J, with 8 bases between. The germline gives CDR1 SGHTA, CDR2 FQGNSA. This CDR3 is built from 14 residues. The CDR3 region has the DNA TGTGCCAGCAGCTTATCGGGGGCCACCGGGGAGCTGTTTTTT. It is translated as CASSLSGATGELFF. The full variable domain, its missing parts supplied by reference TRBV7-2 and TRBJ2-2, is GAGVSQSPSNKVTEKGKDVELRCDPISGHTALYWYRQSLGQGLEFLIYFQGNSAPDKSGLPSDRFSAERTGGSVSTLTIQRTQQEDSAVYLCASSLSGATGELFFGEGSRLTVL.

The chain recombines TRBV29-1 with TRBJ1-3; D ambiguous. Trimming cost V 7 bases and J 4 bases, with 14 bases left between them. CDR3 length: 13 residues. Germline V gene sequence: CDR1 SQVTM, CDR2 ANQGSEA. CDR3 coding DNA: TGCAGCGCCGTTCGCCCGGACGGAAACACCATATATTTT. Translating gives CSAVRPDGNTIYF.

V and J are TRBV18 and TRBJ2-5, with D possibly being TRBD1 or TRBD2 (5 bases each). Germline CDR1 KGHSH, CDR2 LQKENI. The ends were cut back, 2 bases at V and 5 bases at J, with 21 bases in the middle. This CDR3 has 17 amino acids. In DNA, the CDR3 is TGTGCCAGCTCACCAGAGGGACCCAACACTGGGGCGGAGACCCAGTACTTC. This encodes CASSPEGPNTGAETQYF.

The chain uses TRBV25-1 and TRBJ1-2, with a possible D match to TRBD1 (5 bases). Germline CDR1 and CDR2: MGHDK and SYGVNS. The CDR3 contains 14 residues. V was pared by 3 bases and J by 7 bases, with 15 bases between. CDR3 sequence reads: CASSDSGLLGGYTF. For the CDR3, the DNA is TGTGCCAGCAGTGACTCGGGACTCCTGGGTGGCTACACCTTC.

This chain joins TRBV4-2 and TRBJ1-2; D gene ambiguous. The CDR3 loop spans 15 amino acids. Germline CDR1 LGHNA, CDR2 YNFKEQ. V dropped 1 base and J dropped 7 bases, with 16 bases sitting between them. The CDR3: CASSQGVSEDAGYTF. For the CDR3, the DNA is TGTGCCAGCAGCCAAGGGGTATCGGAGGACGCTGGCTACACCTTC.

V gene TRBV5-8 combines with J gene TRBJ2-1; 8 bases are shared with TRBD2. The CDR3 has 15 amino acids. The germline CDR1 and CDR2 sequences are SGHTS and YDEGEE. Germline trimming cut 1 base from V and 4 bases from J; bases unmatched to any gene: 4. The DNA for the CDR3 is TGTGCCAGCAGCTTGAGACTAGCGCCTTACAATGAGCAGTTCTTC. Translation: CASSLRLAPYNEQFF.

The CDR3 region has the DNA TGTGCCAGCAGCTTAGCGCGTTTTTTACAGCTCAATCAGCCCCAGCATTTT. Translation gives CASSLARFLQLNQPQHF. The gene calls are TRBV7-8 and TRBJ1-5; no clear D. Germline CDR1 is SGHVS and CDR2 is FQNEAQ. V lost 0 bases to trimming and J lost 3 bases, with 15 bases between them. The CDR3 contains 17 residues. Variable domain in full (rest from reference TRBV7-8 and TRBJ1-5): GAGVSQSPRYKVAKRGQDVALRCDPISGHVSLFWYQQALGQGPEFLTYFQNEAQLDKSGLPSDRFFAERPEGSVSTLKIQRTQQEDSAVYLCASSLARFLQLNQPQHFGDGTRLSIL.

The chain uses TRBV19 and TRBJ1-1; weak D call: TRBD1 (6 bases). Germline-derived CDR1 and CDR2 are LNHDA and SQIVND (reference sequence). The V and J ends lost 8 bases and 1 base respectively, with 20 bases between them. CDR3 length: 16 residues. DNA for the CDR3: TGTGCCAGTGGCCGGGTATTGGGGGCGGCGAACACTGAAGCTTTCTTT. It yields the protein CASGRVLGAANTEAFF.

The chain employs TRBV5-1 and TRBJ1-3; D remains unclear. The germline CDR1 and CDR2 sequences are SGHRS and YFSETQ. This CDR3 has 15 residues. The ends were cut back, 7 bases at V and 7 bases at J, with 21 bases in the middle. The CDR3 region is CASRPLAGNINTIYF. The DNA of the CDR3 is TGCGCCAGCCGTCCCTTGGCCGGGAATATTAACACCATATATTTT.

This clone has just one count. This sample also contains other DNA sequences that code for the same CDR3. This chain connects TRBV7-2 to TRBJ1-2; 11 positions match TRBD1. V dropped 1 base and J dropped 5; count of bases not matched to a gene: 3. Germline CDR1 is SGHTA and CDR2 is FQGNSA. This CDR3 spans 15 amino acids. In DNA, the CDR3 is TGTGCCAGCAGCTTAGATGGGACAGGGGGATATGGCTACACCTTC. Translated, it gives CASSLDGTGGYGYTF.

This chain uses TRBV28 with TRBJ1-2; D perhaps matches TRBD1 (5 bases). V dropped 6 bases and J dropped 5 bases, with 25 bases sitting between them. The germline gives CDR1 MDHEN, CDR2 SYDVKM. The CDR3 is 17 amino acids. The CDR3: CASRARATGGGFYGYTF. CDR3 nucleotide sequence: TGTGCCAGCAGGGCCCGGGCTACCGGGGGGGGATTTTATGGCTACACCTTC.

V usage is TRBV28 and J usage is TRBJ2-1, with 7 bases aligning to TRBD2. There are 15 residues in the CDR3. Germline loops: CDR1 MDHEN, CDR2 SYDVKM. Trimming removed 5 bases from V and 0 bases from J; junction bases left unmatched: 4. The CDR3 is CASSPAGASYNEQFF. CDR3 DNA: TGTGCCAGCAGTCCCGCGGGAGCCTCCTACAATGAGCAGTTCTTC.

About this clone: Other nucleotide sequences in the sample specify the same CDR3. This CDR3 reads CASSVGHRNTGELFF. The CDR3 DNA follows: TGTGCCAGCAGCGTAGGGCACAGGAACACCGGGGAGCTGTTTTTT. V gene TRBV9 combines with J gene TRBJ2-2; no clear D gene. Trimming removed 0 bases from V and 1 base from J, with 7 bases in between. Germline-derived CDR1 and CDR2 are SGDLS and YYNGEE. There are 15 residues in the CDR3.